These 3 T cell receptor beta chains originate from one sample sequenced in a study of human T cells and chemical hapten exposure. Time point: healthy volunteer bleed at 6 weeks. Total RNA was isolated from whole blood that had not been fractionated. TCRdb fed the RACE reads into MiXCR, producing one record per CDR3 protein. Of around 70,000 distinct CDR3 sequences detected, around 6.1% appear once; the ten largest clones hold 3% to 4%. The sequencing sample was made of whole blood. All receptors come from a female donor in good health. Some clones in this sample may be carry-over from other donors' samples.

This clonotype came up a few times. The rearrangement joins TRBV29-1 to TRBJ1-1; D is uncertain. Germline CDR1 and CDR2: SQVTM and ANQGSEA. The CDR3 is 11 residues long. Trimming pared 5 bases from V and 8 bases from J, leaving 12 bases between. The CDR3: CSVLEDAEAFF. The DNA for the CDR3 is TGCAGCGTTCTTGAAGACGCCGAAGCTTTCTTT.

This clonotype was recorded many times. The chain couples TRBV20-1 to TRBJ1-5, with D unresolved. The V and J ends lost 4 bases and 1 base respectively, with 8 bases between them. CDR1 is DFQATT, CDR2 SNEGSKA, per germline (reference sequence). There are 13 residues in the CDR3. CDR3 DNA: TGCAGTGCTAAGGGAAGGAGCAATCAGCCCCAGCATTTT. It is translated as CSAKGRSNQPQHF.

This clonotype turned up a few times. The chain recombines TRBV6-5 with TRBJ1-1; D gene uncertain. The CDR3 loop spans 13 amino acids. V was pared by 8 bases and J by 1 base, with 11 bases between. Germline V gene data show CDR1 as MNHEY and CDR2 as SVGAGI. CDR3 amino acids: CASGYQWNTEAFF. The CDR3 DNA reads TGTGCCAGCGGATATCAATGGAACACTGAAGCTTTCTTT.